The 4 T cell receptor beta chains below were found in one sample sequenced in a study of blood T cell repertoires in COVID-19. Only in-frame clones appear in the TCRdb table, and some are missing; sequencing was by immunoSEQ multiplex PCR. This repertoire shows tens of thousands of clones, over 75% found once; its top ten account for about 18%. Input material: peripheral blood. These receptors originate from a woman aged 55-75 years with COVID-19, enrolled during active disease.

This clone is a singleton in its sample. The V gene is TRBV12-3 or TRBV12-4, the J gene TRBJ1-3; D gene unclear. The CDR3 extends over 13 amino acids. V dropped 3 bases and J dropped 7 bases, with 10 bases sitting between them. The CDR3 here is CASSFAGGNTIYF. In nucleotides, the CDR3 is TGTGCCAGCAGTTTTGCCGGAGGGAACACCATATATTTT.

This clone was seen only once. The chain joins TRBV13 to TRBJ1-1; 7 nucleotides match TRBD1. Trimming took 5 bases from V and 3 from J; bases not matched to a gene: 9. The CDR3 sequence is 15 residues long. CDR1 and CDR2 (germline): PRHDT, FYEKMQ (reference sequence). The CDR3 DNA follows: TGTGCCAGCAGCGTAAGGACAGGCGAGGACACTGAAGCTTTCTTT. Translating it yields CASSVRTGEDTEAFF.

The rearrangement links TRBV9 to TRBJ2-5; 10 positions match TRBD2. The CDR3 consists of 15 residues. The ends lost 1 base at V and 5 bases at J; junction bases unmatched: 5. Germline V lookup: CDR1 SGDLS, CDR2 YYNGEE. CDR3 nucleotide sequence: TGTGCCAGCAGCGTATCTAGCGGGAGTGGGGAGACCCAGTACTTC. It translates to CASSVSSGSGETQYF.

The rearrangement joins TRBV7-2 to TRBJ2-7; 8 nucleotides line up with TRBD1. Trimming took 5 bases from V and 4 from J; bases not matched to a gene: 7. The CDR3 has 14 amino acids. CDR1 and CDR2 from the germline V gene are SGHTA and FQGNSA. CDR3 bases: TGTGCCAGCAGCCTTCGACAGGGGTTGTACGAGCAGTACTTC. Translating it yields CASSLRQGLYEQYF.